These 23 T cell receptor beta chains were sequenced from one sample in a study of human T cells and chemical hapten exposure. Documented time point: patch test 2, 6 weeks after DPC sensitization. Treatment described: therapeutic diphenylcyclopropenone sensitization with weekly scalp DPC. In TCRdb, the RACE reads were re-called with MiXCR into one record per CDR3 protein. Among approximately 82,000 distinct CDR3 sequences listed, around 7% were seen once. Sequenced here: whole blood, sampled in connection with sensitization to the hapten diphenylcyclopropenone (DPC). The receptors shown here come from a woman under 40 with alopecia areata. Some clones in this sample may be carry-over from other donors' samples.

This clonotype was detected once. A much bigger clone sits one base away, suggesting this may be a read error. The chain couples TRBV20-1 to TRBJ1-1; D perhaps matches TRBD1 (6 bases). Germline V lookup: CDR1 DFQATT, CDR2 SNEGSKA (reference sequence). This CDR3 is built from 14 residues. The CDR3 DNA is TGCAGTGCCCGAGGGGGGGCAGAGAACACTGAAGATTTCTTT. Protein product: CSARGGAENTEDFF.

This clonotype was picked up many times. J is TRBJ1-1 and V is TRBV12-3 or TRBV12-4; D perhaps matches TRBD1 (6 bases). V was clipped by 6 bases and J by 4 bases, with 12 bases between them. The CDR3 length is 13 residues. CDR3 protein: CASRSGGVTEAFF. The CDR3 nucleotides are TGTGCCAGCAGGTCGGGGGGCGTCACTGAAGCTTTCTTT.

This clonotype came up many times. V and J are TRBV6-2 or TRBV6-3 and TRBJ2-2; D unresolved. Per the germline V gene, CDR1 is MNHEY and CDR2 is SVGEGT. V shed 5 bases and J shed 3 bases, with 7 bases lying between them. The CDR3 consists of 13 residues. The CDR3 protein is CASSEDDTGELFF. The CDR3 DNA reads TGTGCCAGCAGTGAGGACGACACCGGGGAGCTGTTTTTT.

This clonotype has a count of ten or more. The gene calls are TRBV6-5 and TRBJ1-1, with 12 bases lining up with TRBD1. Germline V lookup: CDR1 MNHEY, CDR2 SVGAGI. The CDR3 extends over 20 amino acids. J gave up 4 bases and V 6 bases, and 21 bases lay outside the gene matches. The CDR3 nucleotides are TGTGCCAGCAGCCCAGGGACAGGGGGCGTCAGGAGTGGTTGGAGCACTGAAGCTTTCTTT. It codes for CASSPGTGGVRSGWSTEAFF.

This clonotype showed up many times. The CDR3 DNA sequence: TGTGCCAGCAGCCCAAGGACAGAACCCCCCTCTCCGCAGAACACCGGGGAGCTGTTTTTT. This encodes CASSPRTEPPSPQNTGELFF. This sequence joins TRBV3-1 and TRBJ2-2; D possibly corresponds to TRBD1 (6 bases). The germline gives CDR1 LGHDT, CDR2 YNNKEL (reference sequence). The CDR3 spans 20 residues. With 4 bases removed from V and 1 base from J, the gap between germline ends came to 25 bases.

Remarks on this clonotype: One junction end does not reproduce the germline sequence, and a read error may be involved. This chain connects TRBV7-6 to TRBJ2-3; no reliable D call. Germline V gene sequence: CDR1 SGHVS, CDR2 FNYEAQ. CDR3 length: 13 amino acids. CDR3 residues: CANSFSNTDTQYF. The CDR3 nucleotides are TGTGCCAACAGCTTTTCTAACACAGATACGCAGTATTTT.

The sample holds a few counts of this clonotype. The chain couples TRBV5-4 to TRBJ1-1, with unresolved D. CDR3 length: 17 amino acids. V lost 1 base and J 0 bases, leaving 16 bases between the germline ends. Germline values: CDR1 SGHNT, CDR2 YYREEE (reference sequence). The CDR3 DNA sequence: TGTGCCAGCAGCTTGTTCGACAAGGAAAGCCTGAACACTGAAGCTTTCTTT. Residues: CASSLFDKESLNTEAFF.

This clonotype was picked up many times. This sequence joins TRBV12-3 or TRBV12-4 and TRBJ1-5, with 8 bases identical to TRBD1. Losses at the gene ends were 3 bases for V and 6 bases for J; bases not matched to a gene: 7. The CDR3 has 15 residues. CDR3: CASSFARGPTQPQHF. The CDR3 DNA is TGTGCCAGCAGTTTTGCCAGGGGGCCCACTCAGCCCCAGCATTTT.

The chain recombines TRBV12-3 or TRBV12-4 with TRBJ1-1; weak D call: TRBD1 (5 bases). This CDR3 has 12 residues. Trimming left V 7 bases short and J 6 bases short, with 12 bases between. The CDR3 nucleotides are TGTGCCAGCAACCCTGGGGGACCTGAAGCTTTCTTT. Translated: CASNPGGPEAFF.

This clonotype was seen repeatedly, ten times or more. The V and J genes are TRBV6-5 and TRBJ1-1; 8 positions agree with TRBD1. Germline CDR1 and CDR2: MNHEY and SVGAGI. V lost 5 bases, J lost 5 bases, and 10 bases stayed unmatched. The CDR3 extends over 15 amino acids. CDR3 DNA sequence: TGTGCCAGCAGTCTACGTGGACAGGGAAGAACTGAAGCTTTCTTT. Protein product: CASSLRGQGRTEAFF.

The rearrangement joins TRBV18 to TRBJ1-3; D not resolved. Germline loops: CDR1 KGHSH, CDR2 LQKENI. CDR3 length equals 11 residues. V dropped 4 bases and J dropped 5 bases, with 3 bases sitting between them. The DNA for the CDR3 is TGTGCCAGCTCACTTCGAAACACCATATATTTT. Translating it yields CASSLRNTIYF.

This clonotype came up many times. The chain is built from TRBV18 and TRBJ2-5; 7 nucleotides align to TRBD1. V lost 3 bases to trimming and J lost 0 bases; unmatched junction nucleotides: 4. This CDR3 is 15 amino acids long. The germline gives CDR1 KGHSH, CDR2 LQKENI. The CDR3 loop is CASSPMTGYQETQYF. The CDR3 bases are TGTGCCAGCTCACCCATGACAGGGTACCAAGAGACCCAGTACTTC.

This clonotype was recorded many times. The CDR3 region is CSARFPGQGAEAFF. DNA for the CDR3: TGCAGTGCTAGATTCCCGGGACAGGGGGCTGAAGCTTTCTTT. The rearrangement joins TRBV20-1 to TRBJ1-1; 11 positions match TRBD1. Per germline, CDR1 DFQATT and CDR2 SNEGSKA (reference sequence). With 2 bases clipped from V and 6 bases from J, the junction kept 5 bases outside the gene matches. CDR3 length equals 14 residues.

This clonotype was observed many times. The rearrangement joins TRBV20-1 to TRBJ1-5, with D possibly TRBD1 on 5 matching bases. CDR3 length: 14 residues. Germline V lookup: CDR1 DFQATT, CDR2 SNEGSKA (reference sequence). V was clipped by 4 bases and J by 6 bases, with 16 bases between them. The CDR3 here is CSAKDPRQGQPQHF. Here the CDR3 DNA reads TGCAGTGCTAAAGACCCCCGGCAGGGTCAGCCCCAGCATTTT.

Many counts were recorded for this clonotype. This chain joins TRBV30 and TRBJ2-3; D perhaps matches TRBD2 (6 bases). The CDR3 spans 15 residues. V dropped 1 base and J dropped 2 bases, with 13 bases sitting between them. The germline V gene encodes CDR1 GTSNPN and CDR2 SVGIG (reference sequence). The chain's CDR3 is CAWSGYGGITDTQYF. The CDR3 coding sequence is TGTGCCTGGAGTGGGTACGGGGGAATCACAGATACGCAGTATTTT. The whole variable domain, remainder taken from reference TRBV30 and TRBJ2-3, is SQTIHQWPATLVQPVGSPLSLECTVEGTSNPNLYWYRQAAGRGLQLLFYSVGIGQISSEVPQNLSASRPQDRQFILSSKKLLLSDSGFYLCAWSGYGGITDTQYFGPGTRLTVL.

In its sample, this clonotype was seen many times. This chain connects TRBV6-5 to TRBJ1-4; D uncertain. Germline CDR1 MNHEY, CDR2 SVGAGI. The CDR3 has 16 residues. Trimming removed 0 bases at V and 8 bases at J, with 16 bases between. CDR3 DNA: TGTGCCAGCAGTTACTCCCCGACCCTTCTTATGGAAAAACTGTTTTTT. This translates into CASSYSPTLLMEKLFF.

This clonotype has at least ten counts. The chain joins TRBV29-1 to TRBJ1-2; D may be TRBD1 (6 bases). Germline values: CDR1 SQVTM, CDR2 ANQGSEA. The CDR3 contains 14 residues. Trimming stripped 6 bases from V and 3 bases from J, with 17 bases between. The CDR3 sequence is CSVGRDRQDYGYTF. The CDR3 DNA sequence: TGCAGCGTGGGGCGGGACCGACAGGACTATGGCTACACCTTC.

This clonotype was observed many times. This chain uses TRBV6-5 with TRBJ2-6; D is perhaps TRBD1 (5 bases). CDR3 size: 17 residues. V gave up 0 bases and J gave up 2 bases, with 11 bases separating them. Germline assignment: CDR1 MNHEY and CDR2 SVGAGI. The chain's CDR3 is CASSYSITGTGANVLTF. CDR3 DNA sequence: TGTGCCAGCAGTTACTCCATCACAGGCACTGGGGCCAACGTCCTGACTTTC.

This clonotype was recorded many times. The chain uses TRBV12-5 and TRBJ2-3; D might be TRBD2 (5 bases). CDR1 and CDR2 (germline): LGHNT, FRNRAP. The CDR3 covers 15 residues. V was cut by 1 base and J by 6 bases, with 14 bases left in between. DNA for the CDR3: TGTGCTAGTGGTTTGGGGGGAACGGAGGCCGATACGCAGTATTTT. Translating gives CASGLGGTEADTQYF.

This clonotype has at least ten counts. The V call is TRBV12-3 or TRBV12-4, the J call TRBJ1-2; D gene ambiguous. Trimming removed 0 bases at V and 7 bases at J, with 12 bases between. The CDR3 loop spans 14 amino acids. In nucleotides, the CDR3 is TGTGCCAGCAGTTTAGCGCCCGGGTCGCGTGGCTACACCTTC. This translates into CASSLAPGSRGYTF.

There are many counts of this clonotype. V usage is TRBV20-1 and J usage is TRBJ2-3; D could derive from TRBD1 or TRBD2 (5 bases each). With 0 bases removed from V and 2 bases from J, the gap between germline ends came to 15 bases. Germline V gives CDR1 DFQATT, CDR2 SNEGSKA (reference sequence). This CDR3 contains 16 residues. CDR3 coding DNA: TGCAGTGCTAGAGATCCGAGGGGCGATTCCACAGATACGCAGTATTTT. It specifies CSARDPRGDSTDTQYF.

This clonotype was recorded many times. In DNA, the CDR3 is TGTGCCAGCAGTTACTCGGAGGGGGCGACGCAAGAGACCCAGTACTTC. This translates into CASSYSEGATQETQYF. This sequence joins TRBV6-5 and TRBJ2-5, with D perhaps TRBD1 (7 bases). V was clipped by 0 bases and J by 2 bases, with 13 bases between them. Germline lookup yields CDR1 MNHEY and CDR2 SVGAGI. This CDR3 comprises 16 residues.

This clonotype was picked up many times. The CDR3 spells CASSPGQPSYEQYF. The DNA for the CDR3 is TGCGCCAGCAGCCCGGGACAGCCTTCCTACGAGCAGTACTTC. This chain links TRBV5-1 with TRBJ2-7, with TRBD1 identical over 7 bases. V gave up 4 bases and J gave up 1 base; unmatched junction bases: 5. Germline CDR1 is SGHRS and CDR2 is YFSETQ. The CDR3 contains 14 residues.